One and the same sample provided the 4 T cell receptor beta chains below, sequenced in a study. TCRdb redid the calling of the RT-PCR reads with MiXCR, one entry per CDR3 protein. The sample lists about 680,000 distinct CDR3 sequences; approximately 15% were seen once. Material for sequencing was memory CD4+ T cells from blood. Receptor source: a female donor in good health, serving as a healthy control.

V is TRBV18 and J is TRBJ1-5, with a weak D call TRBD1 (6 bases). This CDR3 region has 16 residues. Trimming took 3 bases from V and 1 from J, leaving 13 bases between them. Per the germline V gene, CDR1 is KGHSH and CDR2 is LQKENI. CDR3 nucleotide sequence: TGTGCCAGCTCACCGGGGGGGGCCCCAAGCAATCAGCCCCAGCATTTT. This translates into CASSPGGAPSNQPQHF.

This clonotype has only a few counts. The CDR3 sequence is CSARTRQIYSNQPQHF. The DNA for the CDR3 is TGCAGTGCTAGAACCCGACAGATTTATAGCAATCAGCCCCAGCATTTT. The chain uses TRBV20-1 and TRBJ1-5, with a possible D match to TRBD1 (5 bases). This CDR3 comprises 16 residues. V lost 2 bases and J lost 0, with 14 bases in between. Germline loops: CDR1 DFQATT, CDR2 SNEGSKA (reference sequence).

Comment on this clonotype: With a much larger clone just one base away, this may be a read error. The chain combines TRBV7-8 with TRBJ2-2, with 12 positions matching TRBD2. This CDR3 has 17 residues. Germline assignment: CDR1 SGHVS and CDR2 FQNEAQ. The CDR3 loop reads CASSSSGTSGLGGEMFF. The DNA of the CDR3 is TGTGCCAGCAGCTCCTCTGGGACTAGCGGGTTAGGTGGGGAGATGTTTTTT.

In its sample, this clonotype was seen many times. The V call is TRBV12-3 or TRBV12-4, the J call TRBJ2-7, with 8 bases that match TRBD2. The V segment lost 6 bases and the J segment 5 bases; nucleotides outside the gene matches: 6. This CDR3 is 13 amino acids long. DNA of the CDR3: TGTGCCAGCAGCACACGGGGGGGGAACGAGCAGTACTTC. The encoded protein is CASSTRGGNEQYF.